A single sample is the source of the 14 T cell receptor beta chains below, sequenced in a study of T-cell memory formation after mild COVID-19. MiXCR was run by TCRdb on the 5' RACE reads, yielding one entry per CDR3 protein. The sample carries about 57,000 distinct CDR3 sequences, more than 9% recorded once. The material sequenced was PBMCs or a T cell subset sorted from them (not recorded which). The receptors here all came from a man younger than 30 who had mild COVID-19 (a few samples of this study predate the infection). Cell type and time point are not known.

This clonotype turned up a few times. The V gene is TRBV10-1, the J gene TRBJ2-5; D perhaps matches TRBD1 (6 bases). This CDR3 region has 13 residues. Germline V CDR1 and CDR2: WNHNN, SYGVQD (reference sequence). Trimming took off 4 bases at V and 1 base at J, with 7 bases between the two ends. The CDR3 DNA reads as TGCGCCAGCAGTGGGACAGTCCAAGAGACCCAGTACTTC. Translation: CASSGTVQETQYF.

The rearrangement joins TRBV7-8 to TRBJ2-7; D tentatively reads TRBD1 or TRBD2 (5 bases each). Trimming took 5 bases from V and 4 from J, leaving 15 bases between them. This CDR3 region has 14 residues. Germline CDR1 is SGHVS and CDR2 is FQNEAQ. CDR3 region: CASSPTGPPYEQYF. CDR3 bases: TGTGCCAGCAGCCCTACGGGACCCCCGTACGAGCAGTACTTC.

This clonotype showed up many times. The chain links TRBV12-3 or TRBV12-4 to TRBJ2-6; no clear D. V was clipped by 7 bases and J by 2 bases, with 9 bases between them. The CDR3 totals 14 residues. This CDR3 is CASTKTPGANVLTF. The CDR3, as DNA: TGTGCCAGCACCAAGACCCCTGGGGCCAACGTCCTGACTTTC.

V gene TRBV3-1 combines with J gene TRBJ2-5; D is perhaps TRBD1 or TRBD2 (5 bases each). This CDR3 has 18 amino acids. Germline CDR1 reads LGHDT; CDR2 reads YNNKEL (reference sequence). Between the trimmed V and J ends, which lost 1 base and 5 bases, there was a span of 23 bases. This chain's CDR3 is CASSQVAGLAPRSETQYF. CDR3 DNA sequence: TGTGCCAGCAGCCAAGTGGCAGGGCTAGCCCCTAGATCGGAGACCCAGTACTTC.

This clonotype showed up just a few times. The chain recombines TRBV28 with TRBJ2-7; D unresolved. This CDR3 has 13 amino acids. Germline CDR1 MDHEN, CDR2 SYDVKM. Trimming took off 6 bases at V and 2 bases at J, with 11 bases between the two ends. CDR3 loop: CASSQGITYEQYV. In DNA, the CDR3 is TGTGCCAGCAGCCAAGGGATTACCTACGAGCAGTACGTC.

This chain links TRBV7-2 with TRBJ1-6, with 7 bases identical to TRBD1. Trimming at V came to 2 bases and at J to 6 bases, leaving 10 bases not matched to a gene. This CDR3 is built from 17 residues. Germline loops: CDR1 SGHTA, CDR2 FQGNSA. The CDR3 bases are TGTGCCAGCAGCTTAAGGGCCCCGGGACAGAGTAATTCACCCCTCCACTTT. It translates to CASSLRAPGQSNSPLHF.

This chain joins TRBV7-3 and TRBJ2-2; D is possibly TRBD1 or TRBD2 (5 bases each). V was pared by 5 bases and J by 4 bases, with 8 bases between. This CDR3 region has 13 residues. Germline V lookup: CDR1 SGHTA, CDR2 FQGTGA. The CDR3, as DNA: TGTGCCAGCAGCCAGGGAGCCACCGGGGAGCTGTTTTTT. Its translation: CASSQGATGELFF.

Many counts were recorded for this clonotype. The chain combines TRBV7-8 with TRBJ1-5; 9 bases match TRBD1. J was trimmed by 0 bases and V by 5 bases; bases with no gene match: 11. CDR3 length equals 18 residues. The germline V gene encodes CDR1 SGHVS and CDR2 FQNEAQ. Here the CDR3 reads CASSPDRGTRYSNQPQHF. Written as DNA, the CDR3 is TGTGCCAGCAGCCCCGACAGGGGGACCAGATATAGCAATCAGCCCCAGCATTTT.

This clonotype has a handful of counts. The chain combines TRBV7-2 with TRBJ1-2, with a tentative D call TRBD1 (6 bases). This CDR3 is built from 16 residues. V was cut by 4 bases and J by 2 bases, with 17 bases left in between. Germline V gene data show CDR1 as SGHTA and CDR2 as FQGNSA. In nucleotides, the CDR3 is TGTGCCAGCAGCTCCAAGGGAGGACAGCTGAACTATGGCTACACCTTC. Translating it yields CASSSKGGQLNYGYTF.

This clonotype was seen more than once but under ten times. CDR3 nucleotides: TGTGCCAGCAGTCGCCCGAGGCAGGGGGAGACCCAGTACTTC. Translating it yields CASSRPRQGETQYF. The chain uses TRBV9 and TRBJ2-5; TRBD1 might be the D (6 bases). Germline CDR1 and CDR2: SGDLS and YYNGEE. The CDR3 totals 14 residues. V was cut by 5 bases and J by 5 bases, with 16 bases left in between.

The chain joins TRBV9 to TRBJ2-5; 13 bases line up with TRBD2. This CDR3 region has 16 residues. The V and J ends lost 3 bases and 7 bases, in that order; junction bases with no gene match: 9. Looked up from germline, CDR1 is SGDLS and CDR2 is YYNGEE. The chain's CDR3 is CASSEGTSGAESTQYF. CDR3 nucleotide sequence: TGTGCCAGCAGCGAAGGGACTAGCGGGGCGGAGTCGACCCAGTACTTC.

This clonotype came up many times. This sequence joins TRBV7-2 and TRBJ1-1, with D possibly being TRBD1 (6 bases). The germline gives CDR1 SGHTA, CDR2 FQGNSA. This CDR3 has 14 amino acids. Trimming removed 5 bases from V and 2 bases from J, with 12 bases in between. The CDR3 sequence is CASSRQVSNTEAFF. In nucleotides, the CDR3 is TGTGCCAGCAGCCGACAGGTTAGCAACACTGAAGCTTTCTTT. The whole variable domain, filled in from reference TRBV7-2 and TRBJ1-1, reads GAGVSQSPSNKVTEKGKDVELRCDPISGHTALYWYRQSLGQGLEFLIYFQGNSAPDKSGLPSDRFSAERTGGSVSTLTIQRTQQEDSAVYLCASSRQVSNTEAFFGQGTRLTVV.

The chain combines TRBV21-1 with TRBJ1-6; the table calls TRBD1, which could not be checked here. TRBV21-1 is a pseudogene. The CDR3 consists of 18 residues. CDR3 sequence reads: CASSEHRGVDILNSPLHF. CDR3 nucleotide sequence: TGTGCCAGCAGCGAACACAGGGGCGTCGATATACTTAATTCACCCCTCCACTTT.

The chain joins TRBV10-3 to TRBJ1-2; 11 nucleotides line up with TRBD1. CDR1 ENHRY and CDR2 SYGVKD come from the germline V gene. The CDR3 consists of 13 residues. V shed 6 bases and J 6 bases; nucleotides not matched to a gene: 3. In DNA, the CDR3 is TGTGCCATCAGGGAGGGACAGGGGGATGGCTACACCTTC. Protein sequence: CAIREGQGDGYTF.